A single sample gave rise to the 5 T cell receptor beta chains below, sequenced in a study of tumor-infiltrating lymphocytes in primary liver carcinoma. A constant-region primer primed TCR beta cDNA synthesis from roughly 520 ng of total RNA. TCR beta libraries came from three nested multiplex PCR rounds using slightly modified ARM-PCR. In the first two PCR rounds, TRBV1-TRBV30 forward primers were paired with a C-beta reverse primer, and each round lasted about 9 cycles. Each CDR3 protein is one row after TCRdb ran MiXCR on the multiplex PCR reads. The profile shows about 50,000 distinct CDR3 sequences, roughly 80% of them singletons. The source material, roughly 20-31 mg of unsorted bulk tissue, was used to co-extract RNA and DNA. Sequencing was done on a sample of liver tumor tissue from sampling region 5. Sample subset: tumor region T5, tumor centre. The source of these receptors is a man aged 35 to 55 with primary liver carcinoma and hepatitis B virus infection.

A note on this clonotype: Since the CDR3 does not end with the conserved phenylalanine or tryptophan, this likely comes from a read error. The chain employs TRBV6-1 and TRBJ2-3; D could derive from TRBD1 or TRBD2 (6 bases each). Germline V gene data show CDR1 as MNHNS and CDR2 as SASEGT. Trimming took 11 bases from V and 12 from J, leaving 21 bases between them. The CDR3 covers 12 residues. The CDR3 nucleotides read TGTGCCGGCCGCTCACAGGGAGGTGCTCAGTATCTT. This codes for CAGRSQGGAQYL.

On this clonotype itself: One end of the junction varies from germline; a read error may be responsible. The chain links TRBV4-3 to TRBJ2-1; D possibly corresponds to TRBD2 (6 bases). The tail of the sequence fits TRBJ2-7 better, so the J call may be wrong. This CDR3 is 16 amino acids long. In germline, CDR1 is LGHNA, CDR2 YSLEER. The CDR3 spells CVSNQDRSGFHNEQYF. As DNA, the CDR3 is TGCGTCAGCAACCAAGATAGGAGCGGGTTTCACAATGAGCAGTACTTC.

The rearrangement uses TRBV5-5 and TRBJ2-7; 8 bases fit TRBD2. This CDR3 spans 16 amino acids. Germline V lookup: CDR1 SGHKS, CDR2 YYEKEE (reference sequence). The V and J ends lost 0 bases and 7 bases, in that order; junction bases with no gene match: 12. The CDR3 DNA reads as TGTGCCAGCAGCTTGGTTATGGGAGCGGGAGTACGGGAGCAGTACTTC. This sequence encodes CASSLVMGAGVREQYF.

This clonotype was seen a handful of times. This rearrangement joins TRBV28 to TRBJ2-6, with TRBD2 as a possible D gene (6 bases). The CDR3 has 14 amino acids. Germline V lookup: CDR1 MDHEN, CDR2 SYDVKM. Trimming took off 11 bases at V and 2 bases at J, with 13 bases between the two ends. The CDR3 region has the DNA TGTGCCGTTGTGGGACTTACTGGGGCCAACGTCCTGACTTTC. As protein: CAVVGLTGANVLTF. The full variable domain, with the rest looked up from reference TRBV28 and TRBJ2-6, is DVKVTQSSRYLVKRTGEKVFLECVQDMDHENMFWYRQDPGLGLRLIYFSYDVKMKEKGDIPEGYSVSREKKERFSLILESASTNQTSMYLCAVVGLTGANVLTFGAGSRLTVL.

This clonotype was picked up many times. A read error may be the cause here, since a much bigger clone is one base away. The chain employs TRBV28 and TRBJ2-1, with D maybe TRBD2 (6 bases). CDR3 length: 14 amino acids. Germline lookup yields CDR1 MDHEN and CDR2 SYDVKM. For the CDR3, the DNA is TGTGTCAGCAGTCGGGACTTGGCCTACAATGAGCAGTTCTTC. It specifies CVSSRDLAYNEQFF.